The clone carrying this TCR beta chain showed up just once. Its cognate antigen is unknown. This specimen belongs to a study of T cell responses to AZD1222 COVID-19 vaccine. Produced via immunoSEQ multiplex PCR; TCRdb's table is partial and in-frame only. Of around 120,000 clones listed, about 90% are singletons. Study observations and caveats: Donors were mostly white British, more females; clonal diversity possibly underestimated. Reportedly, nearly half the spike-specific TCRs target unmutated variant regions. Of the AZD1222 recipients, only five to seven were seropositive at baseline.

The CDR3 runs 15 residues. Germline CDR1 is KGHDR and CDR2 is SFDVKD. V gave up 3 bases and J gave up 5 bases, with 14 bases separating them. The receptor comes from an adult in good health. This chain uses TRBV24-1 with TRBJ2-3; D might be TRBD1 or TRBD2, each matching 5 bases. The sample here was peripheral blood, taken on day 0 of AZD1222 vaccination. The CDR3 reads CATSDRGPGRDTQYF. In DNA form, the CDR3 reads TGTGCCACCAGTGATAGGGGTCCGGGGAGAGATACGCAGTATTTT.